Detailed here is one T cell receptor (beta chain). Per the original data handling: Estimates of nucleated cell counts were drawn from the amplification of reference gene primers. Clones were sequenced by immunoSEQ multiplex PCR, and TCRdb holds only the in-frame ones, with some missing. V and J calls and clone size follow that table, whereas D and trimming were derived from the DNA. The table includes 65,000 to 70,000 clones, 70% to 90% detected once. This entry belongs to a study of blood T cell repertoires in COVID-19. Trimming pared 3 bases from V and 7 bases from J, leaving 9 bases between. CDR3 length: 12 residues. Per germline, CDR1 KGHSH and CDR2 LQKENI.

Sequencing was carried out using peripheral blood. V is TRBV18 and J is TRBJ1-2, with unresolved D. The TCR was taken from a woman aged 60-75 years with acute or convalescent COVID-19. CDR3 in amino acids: CASSPDGGGYTF. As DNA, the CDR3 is TGTGCCAGCTCACCCGACGGAGGTGGCTACACCTTC.